The clone carrying this T cell receptor beta chain was seen ten or more times. What it binds is unknown. One junction end does not reproduce the germline sequence, and a read error may be involved. Here immunoSEQ multiplex PCR was the method, and the copy in TCRdb shows in-frame clones only, minus some. The sample holds 550,000 to 800,000 clones, about 74% seen once. This sample was included in a study of shared clonotypes between healthy human individuals. General observations from the study: Donor scarcity curtailed the genetic and exposure-history diversity represented herein.

The CDR3 covers 14 residues. Looked up from germline, CDR1 is LNHDA and CDR2 is SQIVND (reference sequence). This chain joins TRBV19 and TRBJ2-1, with D uncertain. The source material was memory CD4+ T cells sorted from blood. Subset noted: CD45RA-negative fraction. The receptor's source is a woman in her twenties or thirties in good health. The CDR3: CASNAPYSFNEQFF. CDR3 sequence (DNA): TGTGCCAGTAATGCCCCTTACTCCTTCAATGAGCAGTTCTTC.